This TCR beta chain was sequenced for a study of identical twins. The cDNA had a unique molecular identifier and a template-switch universal primer site. TCRdb processed the 5' RACE reads anew with MiXCR; each CDR3 protein has one entry. The sample consists of around 650,000 distinct CDR3 sequences, about 7% of them appearing once. All donors were healthy, and all were Caucasian. The same sample was also used in a study of yellow fever vaccine responses in identical twins.

The sample taken for sequencing was PBMCs. This clonotype originated in a woman younger than 30 in good health.

The CDR3 here is CARGLEPPAGGRTDTQYF. The CDR3 bases are TGTGCCAGGGGCCTTGAACCGCCCGCGGGCGGGAGAACAGATACGCAGTATTTT. The chain couples TRBV4-2 to TRBJ2-3, with 7 nucleotides matching TRBD2. This CDR3 has 18 residues. CDR1 is LGHNA, CDR2 YNFKEQ, per germline. Losses at the gene ends were 9 bases for V and 3 bases for J; bases not matched to a gene: 21.